A single sample is the source of the 9 T cell receptor beta chains below, sequenced in a study of CD8+ T cells in alopecia areata. RNA was isolated and reverse transcribed to cDNA, the sequencing template. The table came from immunoSEQ multiplex PCR; TCRdb's copy has only in-frame clones and leaves some out. The table includes about 23,000 clones, around 53% detected once. Sequences were obtained from NKG2D-high CD8+ T cells sorted from blood. The receptors derive from a human donor with alopecia areata.

The V gene is TRBV10-2, the J gene TRBJ2-5, with 13 bases identical to TRBD2. The CDR3 totals 15 residues. Germline V gene lookup returns CDR1 WSHSY and CDR2 SAAADI. Trimming took 3 bases from V and 4 from J; bases not matched to a gene: 2. CDR3 DNA sequence: TGCGCCAGCAGTGAAAGACTAGCGGGAGGAGAGACCCAGTACTTC. Its protein product is CASSERLAGGETQYF.

The rearrangement links TRBV4-1 to TRBJ2-1; D is uncertain. Deletions cut 1 base from V and 15 bases from J, with 10 bases between. The germline V gene has CDR1 MGHRA and CDR2 YSYEKL. The CDR3 is made up of 11 amino acids. CDR3 sequence (DNA): TGCGCCAGCAGCCAAGCCCGGTTGGTGTTCTTC. This translates into CASSQARLVFF.

In regard to this clone: The same CDR3 is also encoded by other DNA sequences in this sample. The genes are TRBV27 and TRBJ1-1, with a possible D match to TRBD1 (6 bases). Trimming pared 2 bases from V and 1 base from J, leaving 11 bases between. CDR1 and CDR2 from the germline V gene are MNHEY and SMNVEV (reference sequence). This CDR3 is built from 15 residues. The CDR3 DNA is TGTGCCAGCAGTTTAAGGGGGACGGGGAACACTGAAGCTTTCTTT. This sequence encodes CASSLRGTGNTEAFF.

J is TRBJ1-1 and V is TRBV30; no clear D gene. Germline V lookup: CDR1 GTSNPN, CDR2 SVGIG (reference sequence). The CDR3 spans 13 residues. V dropped 0 bases and J dropped 0 bases, with 5 bases sitting between them. The CDR3 region is CAWSVGMNTEAFF. The CDR3 coding sequence is TGTGCCTGGAGTGTCGGGATGAACACTGAAGCTTTCTTT.

The V call is TRBV6-5, the J call TRBJ2-7; TRBD1 or TRBD2 may be the D gene (6 bases each). The CDR3 spans 13 residues. The ends were cut back, 2 bases at V and 2 bases at J, with 7 bases in the middle. Germline loops: CDR1 MNHEY, CDR2 SVGAGI. DNA for the CDR3: TGTGCCAGCAGTTACGGGGGGCCCTACGAGCAGTACTTC. Amino acid sequence: CASSYGGPYEQYF.

The chain is built from TRBV15 and TRBJ2-5; D remains ambiguous. Germline CDR1 reads LNHNV; CDR2 reads YYDKDF (reference sequence). The CDR3 loop spans 13 amino acids. Trimming cost V 5 bases and J 5 bases, with 12 bases left between them. CDR3 in amino acids: CATSPHQHETQYF. CDR3 nucleotide sequence: TGTGCCACCAGCCCTCACCAGCATGAGACCCAGTACTTC.

The rearrangement links TRBV9 to TRBJ2-2; 9 nucleotides align to TRBD1. The ends lost 3 bases at V and 6 bases at J; junction bases unmatched: 12. Germline loops: CDR1 SGDLS, CDR2 YYNGEE. The length of the CDR3 is 17 residues. The CDR3 sequence: CASSGTSGTGIAGELFF. For the CDR3, the DNA is TGTGCCAGCAGCGGCACGTCCGGGACAGGGATTGCCGGGGAGCTGTTTTTT. Full variable domain (outside the CDR3, taken from reference TRBV9 and TRBJ2-2): DSGVTQTPKHLITATGQRVTLRCSPRSGDLSVYWYQQSLDQGLQFLIQYYNGEERAKGNILERFSAQQFPDLHSELNLSSLELGDSALYFCASSGTSGTGIAGELFFGEGSRLTVL.

This clone has a count of ten or more. The chain has TRBV19 and TRBJ2-7, with D hard to call. Germline CDR1 and CDR2: LNHDA and SQIVND (reference sequence). This CDR3 is built from 13 residues. Trimming pared 2 bases from V and 3 bases from J, leaving 8 bases between. The CDR3: CASSILGDYEQYF. CDR3 in DNA: TGTGCCAGTAGTATACTTGGGGACTACGAGCAGTACTTC.

This clone came up a few times. The chain recombines TRBV28 with TRBJ2-7; unclear D gene. Trimming removed 3 bases from V and 12 bases from J, with 12 bases in between. This CDR3 region has 11 residues. Per germline, CDR1 MDHEN and CDR2 SYDVKM. The DNA of the CDR3 is TGTGCCAGCAGTTTCTTGTTACACTGGTACTTC. Translating it yields CASSFLLHWYF.